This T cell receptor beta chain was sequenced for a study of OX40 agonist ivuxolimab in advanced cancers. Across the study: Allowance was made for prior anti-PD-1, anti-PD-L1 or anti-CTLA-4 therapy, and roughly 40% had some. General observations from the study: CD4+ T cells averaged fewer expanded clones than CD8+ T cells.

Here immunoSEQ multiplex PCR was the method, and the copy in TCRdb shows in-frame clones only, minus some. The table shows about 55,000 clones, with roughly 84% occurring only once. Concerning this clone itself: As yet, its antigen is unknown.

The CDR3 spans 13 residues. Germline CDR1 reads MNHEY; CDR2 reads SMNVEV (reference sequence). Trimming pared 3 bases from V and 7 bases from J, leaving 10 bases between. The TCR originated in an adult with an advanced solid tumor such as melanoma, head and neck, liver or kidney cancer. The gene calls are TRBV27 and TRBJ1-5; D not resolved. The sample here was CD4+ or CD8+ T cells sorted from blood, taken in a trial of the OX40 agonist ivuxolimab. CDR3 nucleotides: TGTGCCAGCAGTTTTAGCCTCGGCCAGCCCCAGCATTTT. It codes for CASSFSLGQPQHF.